The rows below give T cell receptor beta chains drawn from one sample of a study of early T cells in non-severe SARS-CoV-2 infection. Each CDR3 protein is one row after TCRdb ran MiXCR on the 5' RACE reads. The sample lists roughly 88,000 distinct CDR3 sequences; about 14% were seen once. The sequenced material came from whole blood. The receptors come from an adult who was a healthcare worker with PCR-confirmed SARS-CoV-2 infection or an uninfected control (not recorded which). CDR3s include the opening cysteine and the closing phenylalanine or tryptophan. A D gene is named only where the DNA matches it firmly. Clone size is stated in some rows and not others, as once, few, many or a class when expanded.

V gene: TRBV6-5; J gene: TRBJ2-3; D gene: .; clone size: few; CDR3 protein: CASSYGLTSTDTQYF; CDR3 DNA: TGTGCCAGCAGTTACGGACTTACCAGCACAGATACGCAGTATTTT
V gene: TRBV28; J gene: TRBJ1-2; D gene: .; clone size: .; CDR3 protein: CASSYGDAYGYTF; CDR3 DNA: TGTGCCAGCAGTTACGGGGATGCCTATGGCTACACCTTC
V gene: TRBV20-1; J gene: TRBJ1-4; D gene: .; clone size: .; CDR3 protein: CSASDWSRRSNEKLFF; CDR3 DNA: TGCAGTGCTAGCGACTGGAGCCGACGTTCTAATGAAAAACTGTTTTTT
V gene: TRBV12-3/TRBV12-4; J gene: TRBJ2-5; D gene: TRBD2; clone size: many; CDR3 protein: CASSWREKGHGTQYF; CDR3 DNA: TGTGCCAGCAGCTGGCGGGAGAAGGGTCATGGGACCCAGTACTTC
V gene: TRBV11-2; J gene: TRBJ1-1; D gene: .; clone size: few; CDR3 protein: CASSLASREAFF; CDR3 DNA: TGTGCCAGCAGCTTAGCGTCCCGGGAAGCTTTCTTT
V gene: TRBV13; J gene: TRBJ2-1; D gene: TRBD2; clone size: .; CDR3 protein: CASRPSLGTSGGGVSDNEQFF; CDR3 DNA: TGTGCCAGCAGACCGTCCCTCGGGACTAGCGGGGGAGGTGTTTCGGACAATGAGCAGTTCTTC
V gene: TRBV7-2; J gene: TRBJ2-2; D gene: .; clone size: many; CDR3 protein: CASSLHRGNTGELFF; CDR3 DNA: TGTGCCAGCAGCTTACATCGGGGGAACACCGGGGAGCTGTTTTTT
V gene: TRBV7-2; J gene: TRBJ2-7; D gene: .; clone size: .; CDR3 protein: CASSLRTASSYEQYF; CDR3 DNA: TGTGCCAGCAGCCTGAGGACAGCTTCCTCCTACGAGCAGTACTTC
V gene: TRBV10-3; J gene: TRBJ1-1; D gene: .; clone size: .; CDR3 protein: CAISELVRPAFF; CDR3 DNA: TGTGCCATCAGTGAGTTGGTAAGGCCCGCTTTCTTT
V gene: TRBV6-2/TRBV6-3; J gene: TRBJ2-7; D gene: .; clone size: .; CDR3 protein: CASSWGYEQYF; CDR3 DNA: TGTGCCAGCAGTTGGGGGTACGAGCAGTACTTC
V gene: TRBV4-3; J gene: TRBJ2-7; D gene: TRBD2; clone size: few; CDR3 protein: CASSQGGTSGGAHEQYF; CDR3 DNA: TGCGCCAGCAGCCAAGGCGGGACTAGCGGGGGGGCCCACGAGCAGTACTTC
V gene: TRBV9; J gene: TRBJ2-6; D gene: .; clone size: few; CDR3 protein: CASSGSGANVLTF; CDR3 DNA: TGTGCCAGCAGCGGCTCTGGGGCCAACGTCCTGACTTTC
V gene: TRBV7-8; J gene: TRBJ2-6; D gene: TRBD2; clone size: few; CDR3 protein: CASSPRGAGDLSGANVLTF; CDR3 DNA: TGTGCCAGCAGCCCTCGAGGGGCGGGGGACCTCTCTGGGGCCAACGTCCTGACTTTC
V gene: TRBV4-2; J gene: TRBJ1-6; D gene: TRBD1; clone size: .; CDR3 protein: CASSQESGTALVTLHF; CDR3 DNA: TGTGCCAGCAGCCAAGAATCCGGGACAGCTTTAGTCACCCTCCACTTT
V gene: TRBV29-1; J gene: TRBJ2-1; D gene: .; clone size: once; CDR3 protein: CSALANEQFF; CDR3 DNA: TGCAGCGCACTAGCCAATGAGCAGTTCTTC
V gene: TRBV27; J gene: TRBJ2-1; D gene: .; clone size: few; CDR3 protein: CASSLGSLSSYNEQFF; CDR3 DNA: TGTGCCAGCAGTTTAGGTAGCCTTAGCTCCTACAATGAGCAGTTCTTC
V gene: TRBV29-1; J gene: TRBJ2-3; D gene: .; clone size: .; CDR3 protein: CSAGPGISFTDTQYF; CDR3 DNA: TGCAGCGCTGGTCCGGGTATCAGTTTCACAGATACGCAGTATTTT
V gene: TRBV25-1; J gene: TRBJ2-1; D gene: .; clone size: few; CDR3 protein: CASSEIGVPYNEQFF; CDR3 DNA: TGTGCCAGCAGTGAAATAGGGGTACCTTACAATGAGCAGTTCTTC
V gene: TRBV29-1; J gene: TRBJ1-1; D gene: TRBD1; clone size: few; CDR3 protein: CSVGHQGADTEAFF; CDR3 DNA: TGCAGCGTAGGCCACCAGGGGGCAGACACTGAAGCTTTCTTT
V gene: TRBV12-3/TRBV12-4; J gene: TRBJ1-5; D gene: TRBD1; clone size: .; CDR3 protein: CASSPTPQGSQPQHF; CDR3 DNA: TGTGCCAGCAGTCCAACACCACAGGGGAGTCAGCCCCAGCATTTT
V gene: TRBV15; J gene: TRBJ1-2; D gene: .; clone size: .; CDR3 protein: CATSTGGPIYGYTF; CDR3 DNA: TGTGCCACCAGCACTGGGGGGCCGATCTATGGCTACACCTTC
V gene: TRBV4-1; J gene: TRBJ1-1; D gene: .; clone size: .; CDR3 protein: CASSHPGQNTEAFF; CDR3 DNA: TGCGCCAGCAGCCATCCCGGACAGAACACTGAAGCTTTCTTT